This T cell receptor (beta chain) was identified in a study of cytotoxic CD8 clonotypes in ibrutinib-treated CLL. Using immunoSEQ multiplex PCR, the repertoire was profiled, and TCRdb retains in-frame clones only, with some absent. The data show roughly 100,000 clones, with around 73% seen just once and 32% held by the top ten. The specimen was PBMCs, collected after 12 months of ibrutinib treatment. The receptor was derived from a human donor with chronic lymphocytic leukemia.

The CDR3 DNA reads as TGTGCCACCTCCTTCCGGGGGAATAATTCACCCCTCCACTTT. This gives the protein CATSFRGNNSPLHF. The chain combines TRBV6-6 with TRBJ1-6; perhaps TRBD1 as D (5 bases). V was clipped by 10 bases and J by 5 bases, with 15 bases between them. CDR1 is MNHNY, CDR2 SVGAGI, per germline (reference sequence). This CDR3 comprises 14 residues.